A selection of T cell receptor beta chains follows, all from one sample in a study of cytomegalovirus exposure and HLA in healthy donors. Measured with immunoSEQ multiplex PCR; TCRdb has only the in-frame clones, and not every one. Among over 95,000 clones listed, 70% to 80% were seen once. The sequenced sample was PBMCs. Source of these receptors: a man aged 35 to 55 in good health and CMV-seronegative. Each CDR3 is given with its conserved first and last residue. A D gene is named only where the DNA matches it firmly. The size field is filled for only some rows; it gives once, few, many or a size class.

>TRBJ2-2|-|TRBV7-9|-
CASSPQGRGGTGELFF
TGTGCCAGCAGCCCCCAAGGCAGGGGTGGCACCGGGGAGCTGTTTTTT
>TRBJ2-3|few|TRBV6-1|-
CASSYLDTQYF
TGTGCCAGCAGCTACTTGGATACGCAGTATTTT
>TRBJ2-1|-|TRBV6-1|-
CASSDQGGNEQFF
TGTGCCAGCAGCGACCAGGGGGGCAATGAGCAGTTCTTC
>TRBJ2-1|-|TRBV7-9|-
CASSPGGLGGNEQFF
TGTGCCAGCAGCCCCGGGGGGCTTGGGGGGAATGAGCAGTTCTTC
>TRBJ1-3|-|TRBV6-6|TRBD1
CASSYPRTGLGNTIYF
TGTGCCAGCAGTTACCCGAGGACAGGGCTCGGCAACACCATATATTTT
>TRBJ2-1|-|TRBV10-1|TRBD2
CASSESMLAGGNEQFF
TGCGCCAGCAGTGAGTCGATGTTAGCGGGGGGAAATGAGCAGTTCTTC
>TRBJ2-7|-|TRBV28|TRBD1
CASVTPGQGSSEQYF
TGTGCCAGCGTTACTCCGGGACAGGGGTCCTCCGAGCAGTACTTC
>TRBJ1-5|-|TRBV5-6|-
CASSLGIRPSQHF
TGTGCCAGCAGCTTGGGGATCAGGCCCTCTCAGCATTTT
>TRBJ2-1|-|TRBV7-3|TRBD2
CASSLRVAGGNNEQFF
TGTGCCAGCAGCTTAAGGGTTGCGGGGGGGAACAATGAGCAGTTCTTC
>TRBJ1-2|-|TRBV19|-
CASSIPTERYGYTF
TGTGCCAGTAGTATTCCGACAGAACGCTATGGCTACACCTTC
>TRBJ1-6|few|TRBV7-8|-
CASSLAIQGSPLHF
TGTGCCAGCAGCTTAGCGATCCAGGGCTCACCCCTCCACTTT
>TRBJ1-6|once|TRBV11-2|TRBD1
CASSSRQGYNSPLHF
TGTGCCAGCAGCTCTCGACAGGGCTATAATTCACCCCTCCACTTT
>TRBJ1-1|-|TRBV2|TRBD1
CASSVWTGNTEAFF
TGTGCCAGCAGTGTATGGACAGGGAACACTGAAGCTTTCTTT
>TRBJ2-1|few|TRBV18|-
CASSHDYSYNEQFF
TGTGCCAGCTCACACGACTACTCCTACAATGAGCAGTTCTTC
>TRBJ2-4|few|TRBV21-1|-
CASSNPGLAKNIQYF
TGTGCCAGCAGCAATCCAGGACTAGCCAAAAACATTCAGTACTTC
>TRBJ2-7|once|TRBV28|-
CASIPTGGSGYEQYF
TGTGCCAGCATCCCGACCGGAGGCTCAGGCTACGAGCAGTACTTC
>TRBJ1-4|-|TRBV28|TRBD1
CASSLGQWGEKLFF
TGTGCCAGCAGTTTGGGACAGTGGGGTGAAAAACTGTTTTTT
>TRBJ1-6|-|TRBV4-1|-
CASSQVTDSPLHF
TGCGCCAGCAGCCAAGTAACAGATTCACCCCTCCACTTT
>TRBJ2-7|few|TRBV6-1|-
CAGGRSASSYEQYF
TGTGCCGGGGGGAGGTCGGCGAGCTCCTACGAGCAGTACTTC
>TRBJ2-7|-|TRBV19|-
CASSPIGGLYEQYF
TGTGCCAGTAGTCCTATAGGAGGGCTGTACGAGCAGTACTTC
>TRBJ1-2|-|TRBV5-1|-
CASSLTGANYGYTF
TGCGCCAGCAGCTTAACCGGGGCTAACTATGGCTACACCTTC
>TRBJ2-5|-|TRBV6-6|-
CASSYGQGLIETQYF
TGTGCCAGCAGTTACGGGCAGGGGTTAATTGAGACCCAGTACTTC
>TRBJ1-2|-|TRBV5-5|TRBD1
CASQRAGGDYGYTF
TGTGCCAGCCAGAGGGCAGGGGGCGACTATGGCTACACCTTC
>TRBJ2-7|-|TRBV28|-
CASSSPGQSYEQYF
TGTGCCAGCAGTTCCCCCGGACAGTCCTACGAGCAGTACTTC
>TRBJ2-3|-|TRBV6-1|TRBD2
CASSDFSGGPDTQYF
TGTGCCAGCAGTGATTTTAGCGGGGGGCCAGATACGCAGTATTTT
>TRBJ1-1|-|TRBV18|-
CASSPQEIETEAFF
TGTGCCAGCTCACCACAGGAAATAGAGACAGAAGCTTTCTTT
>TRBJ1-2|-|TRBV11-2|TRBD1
CASVGQINYGYTF
TGTGCCAGCGTGGGACAGATCAACTATGGCTACACCTTC
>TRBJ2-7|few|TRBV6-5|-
CASSYSRGHSYEQYF
TGTGCCAGCAGTTACTCTAGGGGACACTCCTACGAGCAGTACTTC
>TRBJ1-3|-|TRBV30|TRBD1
CAWSRRTGTGARSGNTIYF
TGTGCCTGGAGTCGTCGAACCGGGACAGGGGCTAGGTCTGGAAACACCATATATTTT
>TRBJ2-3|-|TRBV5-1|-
CASSPWGESTDTQYF
TGCGCCAGCAGCCCATGGGGGGAAAGCACAGATACGCAGTATTTT
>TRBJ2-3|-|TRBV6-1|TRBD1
CASSEGGTVPDTQYF
TGTGCCAGCAGTGAAGGAGGGACAGTCCCAGATACGCAGTATTTT
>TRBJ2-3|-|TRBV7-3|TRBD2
CASSVSRSGTQYF
TGTGCCAGCAGCGTATCCCGTAGCGGGACGCAGTATTTT
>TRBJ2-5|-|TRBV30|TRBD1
CAWSVVQGAALYF
TGTGCCTGGAGTGTGGTACAGGGGGCCGCCCTTTACTTC
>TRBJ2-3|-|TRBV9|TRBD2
CASSVGASGGFTDTQYF
TGTGCCAGCAGCGTAGGGGCTAGCGGGGGGTTCACAGATACGCAGTATTTT
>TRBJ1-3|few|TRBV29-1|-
CSVGHYSGNTIYF
TGCAGCGTTGGGCATTACTCTGGAAACACCATATATTTT
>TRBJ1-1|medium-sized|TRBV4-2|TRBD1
CASSPTGGRDEAFF
TGTGCCAGCAGCCCTACAGGGGGCAGGGACGAAGCTTTCTTT
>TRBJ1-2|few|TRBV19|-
CASNWRVLEDGYTF
TGTGCCAGTAATTGGCGCGTATTAGAGGATGGCTACACCTTC
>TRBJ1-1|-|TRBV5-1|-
CASSLANLNGWATEAFF
TGCGCCAGCAGCTTGGCCAATTTGAATGGTTGGGCCACTGAAGCTTTCTTT
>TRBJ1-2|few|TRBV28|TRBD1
CASIPTGAARLTNRGYTF
TGTGCCAGCATTCCGACAGGGGCCGCTAGACTAACTAACCGTGGCTACACCTTC
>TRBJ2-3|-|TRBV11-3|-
CASSPGGTSTDTQYF
TGTGCCAGCAGCCCCGGTGGGACTAGCACAGATACGCAGTATTTT
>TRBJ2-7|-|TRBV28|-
CASSLSGRDYEQYF
TGTGCCAGCAGTCTTAGCGGACGCGACTACGAGCAGTACTTC
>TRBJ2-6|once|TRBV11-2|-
CASSFSSGRGANVLTF
TGTGCCAGCAGCTTCTCTTCAGGGCGGGGGGCCAACGTCCTGACTTTC
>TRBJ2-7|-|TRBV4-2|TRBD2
CASSQDPPGAGGAYEQYF
TGTGCCAGCAGCCAAGATCCCCCCGGAGCGGGGGGCGCCTACGAGCAGTACTTC
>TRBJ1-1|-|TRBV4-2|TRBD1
CASSQESLSGTGSEAFF
TGTGCCAGCAGCCAAGAAAGCCTCTCCGGGACAGGGTCTGAAGCTTTCTTT
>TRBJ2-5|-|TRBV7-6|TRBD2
CASSLSSLAGAGRYF
TGTGCCAGCAGCCTCTCTTCGCTAGCGGGGGCGGGGAGGTACTTC
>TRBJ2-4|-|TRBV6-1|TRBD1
CASSADRFAKNIQYF
TGTGCCAGCAGTGCGGACAGGTTTGCCAAAAACATTCAGTACTTC
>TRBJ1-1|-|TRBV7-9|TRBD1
CASSSTGATEAFF
TGTGCCAGCAGCTCTACAGGGGCCACTGAAGCTTTCTTT
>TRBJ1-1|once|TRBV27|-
CASRKGLHTEAFF
TGTGCCAGCAGAAAGGGACTACACACTGAAGCTTTCTTT
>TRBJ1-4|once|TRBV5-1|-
CASSLTSGSNEKLFF
TGCGCCAGCAGCTTGACGTCAGGGTCTAATGAAAAACTGTTTTTT
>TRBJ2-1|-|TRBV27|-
CASSSRGNEQFF
TGTGCCAGCAGTTCCAGGGGCAATGAGCAGTTCTTC